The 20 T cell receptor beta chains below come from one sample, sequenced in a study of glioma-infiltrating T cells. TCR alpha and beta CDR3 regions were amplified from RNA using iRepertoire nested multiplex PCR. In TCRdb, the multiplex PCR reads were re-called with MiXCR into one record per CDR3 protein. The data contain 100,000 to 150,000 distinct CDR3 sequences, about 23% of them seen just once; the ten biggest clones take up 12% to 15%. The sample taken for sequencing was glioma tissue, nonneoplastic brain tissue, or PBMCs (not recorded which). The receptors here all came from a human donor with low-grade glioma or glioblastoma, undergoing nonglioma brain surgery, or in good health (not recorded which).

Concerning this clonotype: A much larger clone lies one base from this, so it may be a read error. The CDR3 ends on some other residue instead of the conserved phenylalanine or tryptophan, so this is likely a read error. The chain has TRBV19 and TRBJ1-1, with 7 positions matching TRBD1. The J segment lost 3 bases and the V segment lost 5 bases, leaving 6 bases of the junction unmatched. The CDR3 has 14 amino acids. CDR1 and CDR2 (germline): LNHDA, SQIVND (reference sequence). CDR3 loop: CASSVQGRDTEAFL. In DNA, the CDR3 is TGTGCCAGTAGTGTACAGGGGAGGGACACTGAAGCTTTCCTT.

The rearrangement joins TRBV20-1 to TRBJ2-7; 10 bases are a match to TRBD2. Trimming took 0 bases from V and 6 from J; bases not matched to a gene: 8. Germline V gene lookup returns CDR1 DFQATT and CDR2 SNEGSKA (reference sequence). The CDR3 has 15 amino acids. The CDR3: CSARDKGLAGVEQYF. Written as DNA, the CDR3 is TGCAGTGCTAGAGATAAGGGGCTAGCGGGAGTCGAGCAGTACTTC.

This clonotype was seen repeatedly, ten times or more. The CDR3 region is CASSQHRQGAYYGYTF. CDR3 bases: TGTGCCAGCAGTCAACACCGACAGGGGGCGTACTATGGCTACACCTTC. This sequence joins TRBV12-3 or TRBV12-4 and TRBJ1-2; 10 nucleotides match TRBD1. This CDR3 has 16 amino acids. J lost 3 bases, V lost 5 bases, and 9 bases had no gene match.

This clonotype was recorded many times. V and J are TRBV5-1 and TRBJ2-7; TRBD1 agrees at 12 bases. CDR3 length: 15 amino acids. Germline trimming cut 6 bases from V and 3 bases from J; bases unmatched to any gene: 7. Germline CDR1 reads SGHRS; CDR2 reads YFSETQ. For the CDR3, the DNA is TGCGCCAGCAAGTTTGGGGACAGGGGGCTCTACGAGCAGTACTTC. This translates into CASKFGDRGLYEQYF.

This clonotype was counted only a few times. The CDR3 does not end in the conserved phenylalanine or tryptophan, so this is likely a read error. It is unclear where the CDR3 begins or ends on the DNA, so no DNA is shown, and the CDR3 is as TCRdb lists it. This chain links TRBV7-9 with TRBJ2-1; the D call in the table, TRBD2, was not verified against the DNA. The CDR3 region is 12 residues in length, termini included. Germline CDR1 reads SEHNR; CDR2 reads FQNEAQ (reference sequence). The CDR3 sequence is CASSLASGLVGL.

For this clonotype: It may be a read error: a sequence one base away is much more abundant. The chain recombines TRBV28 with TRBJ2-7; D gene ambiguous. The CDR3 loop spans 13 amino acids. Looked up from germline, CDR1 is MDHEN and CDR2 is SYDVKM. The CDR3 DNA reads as TGCGCCAGCAGCCAAGTTCAAGACTACGAGCAGTACTTC. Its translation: CASSQVQDYEQYF.

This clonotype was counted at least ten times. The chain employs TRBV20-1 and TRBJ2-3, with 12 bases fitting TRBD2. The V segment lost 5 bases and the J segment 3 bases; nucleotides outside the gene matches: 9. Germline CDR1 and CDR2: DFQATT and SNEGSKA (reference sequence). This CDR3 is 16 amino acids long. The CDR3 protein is CSARPSGRAWTDTQYF. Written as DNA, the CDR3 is TGCAGTGCTCGGCCTAGCGGGAGGGCCTGGACAGATACGCAGTATTTT.

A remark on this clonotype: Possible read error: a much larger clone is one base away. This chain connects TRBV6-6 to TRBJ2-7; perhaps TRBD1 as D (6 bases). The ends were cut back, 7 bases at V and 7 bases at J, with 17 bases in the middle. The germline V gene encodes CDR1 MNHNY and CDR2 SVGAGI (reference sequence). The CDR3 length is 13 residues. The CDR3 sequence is CASNRIQGGEQYF. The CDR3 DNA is TGTGCCAGCAATCGAATTCAAGGGGGAGAGCAGTACTTC.

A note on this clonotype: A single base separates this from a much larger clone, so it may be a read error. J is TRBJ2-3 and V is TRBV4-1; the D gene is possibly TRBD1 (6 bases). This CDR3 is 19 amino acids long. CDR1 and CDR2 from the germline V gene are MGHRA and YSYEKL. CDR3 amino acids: CASSQDFNQGRGITDTEYF. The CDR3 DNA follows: TGCGCCAGCAGCCAAGATTTTAACCAGGGAAGGGGGATCACAGATACGGAGTATTTT.

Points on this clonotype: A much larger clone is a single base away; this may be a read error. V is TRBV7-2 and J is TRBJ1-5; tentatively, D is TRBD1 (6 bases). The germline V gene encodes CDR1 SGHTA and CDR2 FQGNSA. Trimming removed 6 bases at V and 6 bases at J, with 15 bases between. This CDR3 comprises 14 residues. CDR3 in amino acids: CASSSGQISQPQHF. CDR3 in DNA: TGTGCCAGCAGTTCAGGACAGATCAGTCAGCCCCAGCATTTT.

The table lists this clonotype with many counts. The DNA for the CDR3 is TGCAGTGCCCCAATGAGTTTCCCGGAGGGTCTATTCCCCTATAGCAATCAGCCCCAGCATTTT. Amino acid sequence: CSAPMSFPEGLFPYSNQPQHF. The chain couples TRBV20-1 to TRBJ1-5; D gene unclear. With 6 bases removed from V and 0 bases from J, the gap between germline ends came to 33 bases. The CDR3 length is 21 residues. Germline V gives CDR1 DFQATT, CDR2 SNEGSKA (reference sequence).

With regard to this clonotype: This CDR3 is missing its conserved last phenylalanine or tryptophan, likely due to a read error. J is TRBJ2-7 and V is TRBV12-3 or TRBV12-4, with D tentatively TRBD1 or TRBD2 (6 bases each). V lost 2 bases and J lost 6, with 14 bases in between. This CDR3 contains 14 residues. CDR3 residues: CASSLPEQGGEQYI. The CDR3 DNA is TGTGCCAGCAGTTTACCGGAACAGGGAGGCGAGCAGTACATC.

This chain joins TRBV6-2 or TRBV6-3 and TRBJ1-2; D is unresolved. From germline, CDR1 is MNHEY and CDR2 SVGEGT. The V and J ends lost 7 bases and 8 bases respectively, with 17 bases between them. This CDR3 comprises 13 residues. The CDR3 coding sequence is TGTGCCAGCAAGCTCATTTTTGAAGGGGGCTACACCTTC. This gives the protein CASKLIFEGGYTF.

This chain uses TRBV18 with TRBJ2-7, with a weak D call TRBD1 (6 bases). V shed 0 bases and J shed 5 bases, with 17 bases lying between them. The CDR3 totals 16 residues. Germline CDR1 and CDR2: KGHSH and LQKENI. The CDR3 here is CASSPPNRVGENEQYF. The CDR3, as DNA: TGTGCCAGCTCACCACCGAACAGGGTAGGTGAGAACGAGCAGTACTTC.

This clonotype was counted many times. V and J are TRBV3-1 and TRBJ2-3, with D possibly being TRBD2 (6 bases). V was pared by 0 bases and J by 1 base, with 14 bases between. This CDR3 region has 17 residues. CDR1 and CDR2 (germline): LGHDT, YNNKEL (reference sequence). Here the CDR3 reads CASSQDRPSEGTDTQYF. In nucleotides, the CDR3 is TGTGCCAGCAGCCAAGATCGCCCTAGCGAAGGCACAGATACGCAGTATTTT.

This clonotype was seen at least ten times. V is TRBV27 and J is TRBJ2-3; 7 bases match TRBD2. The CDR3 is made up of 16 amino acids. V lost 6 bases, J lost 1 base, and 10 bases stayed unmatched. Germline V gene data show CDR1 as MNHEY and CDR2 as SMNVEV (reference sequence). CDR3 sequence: CASSHQRGGGTDTQYF. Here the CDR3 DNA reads TGTGCCAGCAGCCATCAGCGGGGAGGTGGCACAGATACGCAGTATTTT.

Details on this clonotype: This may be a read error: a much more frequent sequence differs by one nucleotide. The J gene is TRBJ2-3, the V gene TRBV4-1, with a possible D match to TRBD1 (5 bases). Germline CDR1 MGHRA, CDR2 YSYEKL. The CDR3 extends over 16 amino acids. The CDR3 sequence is CASGQVKGQGPDTQYF. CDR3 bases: TGCGCCAGCGGCCAAGTGAAAGGGCAGGGCCCAGATACGCAGTATTTT.

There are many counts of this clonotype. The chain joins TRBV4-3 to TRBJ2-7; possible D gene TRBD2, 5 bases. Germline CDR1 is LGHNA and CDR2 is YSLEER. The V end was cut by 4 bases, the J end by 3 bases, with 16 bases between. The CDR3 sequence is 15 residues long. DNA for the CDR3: TGCGCCAGCAGCCGTAGAGAGGGAGTTTTCTACGAGCAGTACTTC. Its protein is CASSRREGVFYEQYF.

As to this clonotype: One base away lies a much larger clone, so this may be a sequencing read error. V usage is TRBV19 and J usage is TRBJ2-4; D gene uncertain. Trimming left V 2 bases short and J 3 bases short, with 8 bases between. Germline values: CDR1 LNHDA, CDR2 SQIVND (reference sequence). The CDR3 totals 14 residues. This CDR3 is CASSIPVGKNIQYF. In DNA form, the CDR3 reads TGTGCCAGTAGTATACCCGTGGGCAAAAACATTCAGTACTTC.

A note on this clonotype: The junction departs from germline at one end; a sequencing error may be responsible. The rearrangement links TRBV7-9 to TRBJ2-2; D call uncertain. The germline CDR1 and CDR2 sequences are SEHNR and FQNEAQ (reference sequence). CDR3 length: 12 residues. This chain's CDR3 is CASTWFTGQLFF. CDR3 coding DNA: TGTGCCAGCACGTGGTTCACCGGGCAGCTGTTTTTT. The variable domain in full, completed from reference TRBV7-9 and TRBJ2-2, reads DTGVSQNPRHKITKRGQNVTFRCDPISEHNRLYWYRQTLGQGPEFLTYFQNEAQLEKSRLLSDRFSAERPKGSFSTLEIQRTEQGDSAMYLCASTWFTGQLFFGEGSRLTVL.